This TCR beta chain was recovered during a study of T cell responses to AZD1222 COVID-19 vaccine. Study results and limitations: Rises in breadth and depth of Spike-specific TCRs came after two AZD1222 doses. Spike-spanning, vaccine-associated CD4 TCRs were dominant at 160-218 and 743-854.

Points on this clone: Its antigen is undetermined. Compared with germline, one end of the junction differs, possibly owing to a read error.

Sequencing used immunoSEQ multiplex PCR; TCRdb keeps in-frame clones, though not all of them. The sample holds about 130,000 clones; 65% to 90% are singletons and the top ten take around 24%. Germline CDR1 MGHRA, CDR2 YSYEKL. The CDR3 is 12 residues long. The sequences come from peripheral blood, collected on day 0 of AZD1222 vaccination. This clonotype originated in an adult in good health. V usage is TRBV4-1 and J usage is TRBJ1-1; a weak D match, TRBD1 (5 bases). CDR3 in DNA: TGCGCCAGCAGCCAAGGTCAAGGGGCCTATATCTTT. Its translation: CASSQGQGAYIF.